The 30 T cell receptor beta chains below come from one sample, sequenced in a study of blood T cells in healthy people across ages. The second PCR ran roughly 6 to 11 cycles with a sample-barcoded 5' primer and J-beta primers. TCRdb independently ran MiXCR on the 5' RACE reads; one entry per CDR3 protein. Here the sample spans 750,000 to 950,000 distinct CDR3 sequences, roughly 24% being singletons. This sample was shared with a second study, whose subject was T cells of mothers and their children.

The sequencing input was blood. The receptors shown here come from a boy between 10 and 17 years old in good health.

V usage is TRBV14 and J usage is TRBJ1-2, with D hard to call. Germline V gene data show CDR1 as SGHDN and CDR2 as FVKESK. CDR3 length: 12 residues. V lost 5 bases, J lost 8 bases, and 12 bases lay in between. The CDR3 reads CASSSGRRGYTF. Here the CDR3 DNA reads TGTGCCAGCAGCTCAGGACGGAGGGGCTACACCTTC.

This clonotype was detected a few times. The chain has TRBV4-1 and TRBJ2-5; weak D call: TRBD2 (5 bases). The J call is uncertain, as TRBJ2-7 better fits the DNA end. Looked up from germline, CDR1 is MGHRA and CDR2 is YSYEKL. The CDR3 contains 14 residues. The CDR3: CASSQVRDIYEQYF. CDR3 nucleotide sequence: TGCGCCAGCAGCCAAGTGAGGGATATCTACGAGCAGTACTTC.

The chain combines TRBV7-8 with TRBJ2-5; 9 nucleotides agree with TRBD1. V lost 5 bases, J lost 4 bases, and 8 bases stayed unmatched. Germline assignment: CDR1 SGHVS and CDR2 FQNEAQ. This CDR3 comprises 15 residues. CDR3 amino acids: CASSGQGHLRETQYF. Here the CDR3 DNA reads TGTGCCAGCAGCGGACAGGGGCATCTAAGAGAGACCCAGTACTTC.

This chain connects TRBV7-9 to TRBJ1-5, with D perhaps TRBD1 (5 bases). The CDR3 consists of 15 residues. With 3 bases removed from V and 5 bases from J, the gap between germline ends came to 14 bases. CDR1 and CDR2 from the germline V gene are SEHNR and FQNEAQ (reference sequence). The CDR3 DNA reads TGTGCCAGCAGCTTTTCGGGGGACGCCGATCAGCCCCAGCATTTT. Protein: CASSFSGDADQPQHF.

Of note for this clonotype: Sequence at one end of the junction differs from germline and may be a read error. J is TRBJ2-5 and V is TRBV3-1; 10 bases map to TRBD2. The DNA end favors TRBJ2-1, so the J call may be wrong. Germline loops: CDR1 LGHDT, CDR2 YNNKEL (reference sequence). CDR3 length: 14 amino acids. The CDR3: CAGSRRGVAGGQFF. The CDR3 nucleotides read TGTGCCGGCAGCCGGAGGGGAGTAGCGGGAGGGCAGTTCTTC.

The table lists this clonotype with a few counts. This chain joins TRBV28 and TRBJ2-1; D is perhaps TRBD2 (5 bases). V lost 7 bases, J lost 7 bases, and 14 bases lay in between. Germline V gives CDR1 MDHEN, CDR2 SYDVKM. The CDR3 consists of 13 residues. The CDR3 protein is CASTLGRENEQFF. The CDR3 DNA reads TGTGCCAGCACCCTCGGAAGGGAGAATGAGCAGTTCTTC.

The sample holds one count of this clonotype. The chain joins TRBV29-1 to TRBJ1-2; possible D gene TRBD1, 5 bases. Germline assignment: CDR1 SQVTM and CDR2 ANQGSEA. The CDR3 length is 10 residues. Between the trimmed V and J ends, which lost 4 bases and 9 bases, there was a span of 9 bases. The CDR3 nucleotides read TGCAGCGTTGTGCAGGGAAGCTACACCTTC. Its translation: CSVVQGSYTF.

The J gene is TRBJ2-7, the V gene TRBV7-9; D possibly matches TRBD1 or TRBD2 (5 bases each). CDR1 is SEHNR and CDR2 is FQNEAQ in the germline V gene (reference sequence). Trimming took 5 bases from V and 2 from J, leaving 16 bases between them. The CDR3 spans 15 residues. This CDR3 is CASSPPGRITYEQYF. In DNA form, the CDR3 reads TGTGCCAGCAGCCCTCCGGGACGGATAACCTACGAGCAGTACTTC.

There are a few counts of this clonotype. The rearrangement uses TRBV20-1 and TRBJ2-7; D is perhaps TRBD1 or TRBD2 (6 bases each). CDR3 length: 13 residues. V was cut by 0 bases and J by 3 bases, with 9 bases left in between. From germline, CDR1 is DFQATT and CDR2 SNEGSKA (reference sequence). CDR3 protein: CSAREGGGYEQYF. The CDR3 DNA is TGCAGTGCTAGAGAAGGAGGGGGCTACGAGCAGTACTTC.

This clonotype turned up a few times. The chain recombines TRBV20-1 with TRBJ2-5, with D hard to call. With the DNA end fitting TRBJ2-7 better, the J assignment may be wrong. Germline values: CDR1 DFQATT, CDR2 SNEGSKA (reference sequence). The CDR3 totals 13 residues. The CDR3 region has the DNA TGCAGTGCCCAGACCCCTAACGTCAACGAGCAGTACTTC. This gives the protein CSAQTPNVNEQYF.

This clonotype occurred a few times. The chain employs TRBV4-1 and TRBJ2-1; no clear D. In germline, CDR1 is MGHRA, CDR2 YSYEKL. The V and J ends lost 0 bases and 2 bases respectively, with 5 bases between them. CDR3 size: 14 residues. This CDR3 reads CASSQEGTYNEQFF. Written as DNA, the CDR3 is TGCGCCAGCAGCCAAGAGGGAACCTACAATGAGCAGTTCTTC.

This clonotype was counted a few times. The chain links TRBV5-1 to TRBJ2-3, with a possible D match to TRBD2 (6 bases). Germline V gives CDR1 SGHRS, CDR2 YFSETQ. V lost 2 bases to trimming and J lost 6 bases, with 13 bases between them. This CDR3 comprises 14 residues. CDR3 in DNA: TGCGCCAGCAGCTTTGGGGGGACCAGGGATACGCAGTATTTT. This translates into CASSFGGTRDTQYF.

The genes are TRBV29-1 and TRBJ2-3; the D gene is possibly TRBD1 (5 bases). Per the germline V gene, CDR1 is SQVTM and CDR2 is ANQGSEA. The ends were cut back, 3 bases at V and 6 bases at J, with 10 bases in the middle. The CDR3 is made up of 12 amino acids. The CDR3 here is CSVDQGEDTQYF. The CDR3 nucleotides read TGCAGCGTTGACCAGGGTGAGGATACGCAGTATTTT.

This clonotype appeared a few times. CDR3 nucleotides: TGTGCCAGCAGTACACAGGGGATGGACTATGGCTACACCTTC. The encoded protein is CASSTQGMDYGYTF. V is TRBV12-3 or TRBV12-4 and J is TRBJ1-2, with TRBD1 identical over 7 bases. This CDR3 is built from 14 residues. V lost 5 bases and J lost 3; bases outside the gene matches: 6.

A single count supports this clonotype. This rearrangement joins TRBV7-2 to TRBJ2-3; 7 nucleotides align to TRBD2. Trimming took 1 base from V and 11 from J; bases not matched to a gene: 9. The CDR3 is made up of 14 amino acids. Germline V CDR1 and CDR2: SGHTA, FQGNSA. CDR3 bases: TGTGCCAGCAGCTTAGGGGTGGTCTCGGGGGGGCAGTATTTT. Residues: CASSLGVVSGGQYF. Complete variable domain (other parts from reference TRBV7-2 and TRBJ2-3): GAGVSQSPSNKVTEKGKDVELRCDPISGHTALYWYRQSLGQGLEFLIYFQGNSAPDKSGLPSDRFSAERTGGSVSTLTIQRTQQEDSAVYLCASSLGVVSGGQYFGPGTRLTVL.

The chain combines TRBV29-1 with TRBJ1-1; D possibly corresponds to TRBD1 (5 bases). The CDR3 covers 12 residues. CDR1 is SQVTM, CDR2 ANQGSEA, per germline. The V end lost 5 bases, the J end lost 1 base, and 8 bases lay between the germline ends. CDR3 DNA: TGCAGCGTTAATGACAGGAACACTGAAGCTTTCTTT. Its protein is CSVNDRNTEAFF.

This chain uses TRBV5-1 with TRBJ2-3, with 7 bases lining up with TRBD2. J was trimmed by 9 bases and V by 4 bases; bases with no gene match: 11. CDR1 is SGHRS, CDR2 YFSETQ, per germline. This CDR3 is 14 amino acids long. CDR3 sequence reads: CASSVGAGQGTQYF. Written as DNA, the CDR3 is TGCGCCAGCAGCGTCGGAGCGGGGCAGGGCACGCAGTATTTT.

This rearrangement joins TRBV7-3 to TRBJ2-5; D perhaps matches TRBD1 (6 bases). The germline V gene encodes CDR1 SGHTA and CDR2 FQGTGA. This CDR3 region has 15 residues. V shed 0 bases and J shed 2 bases, with 10 bases lying between them. The DNA of the CDR3 is TGTGCCAGCAGCTTAACGGGGGCGGTACAAGAGACCCAGTACTTC. This encodes CASSLTGAVQETQYF.

This chain links TRBV9 with TRBJ1-2; TRBD1 might be the D (6 bases). Looked up from germline, CDR1 is SGDLS and CDR2 is YYNGEE. V was shortened by 6 bases and J by 4 bases, with 16 bases between the two germline ends. The CDR3 sequence is 14 residues long. The DNA for the CDR3 is TGTGCCAGCACCGACGGGGGGGGCGCCTATGGCTACACCTTC. Residues: CASTDGGGAYGYTF.

The chain recombines TRBV27 with TRBJ2-5; 8 bases align to TRBD1. The CDR3 contains 14 residues. The ends lost 6 bases at V and 3 bases at J; junction bases unmatched: 6. Germline CDR1 reads MNHEY; CDR2 reads SMNVEV (reference sequence). CDR3 nucleotides: TGTGCCAGCAGCCGACTGACAGGGGAAGAGACCCAGTACTTC. This codes for CASSRLTGEETQYF.

The rearrangement links TRBV28 to TRBJ1-5; no clear D gene. In germline, CDR1 is MDHEN, CDR2 SYDVKM. V was trimmed by 5 bases and J by 0 bases, leaving 14 bases between them. This CDR3 is 16 amino acids long. DNA of the CDR3: TGTGCCAGCAGTAGGCGCAACTACAGTAGCAATCAGCCCCAGCATTTT. Translation: CASSRRNYSSNQPQHF. Drawing the rest from reference TRBV28 and TRBJ1-5, the complete variable domain is DVKVTQSSRYLVKRTGEKVFLECVQDMDHENMFWYRQDPGLGLRLIYFSYDVKMKEKGDIPEGYSVSREKKERFSLILESASTNQTSMYLCASSRRNYSSNQPQHFGDGTRLSIL.

This clonotype turned up a few times. The rearrangement uses TRBV29-1 and TRBJ2-5, with no clear D. The J call may be mistaken, given a closer DNA end match to TRBJ2-1. Per germline, CDR1 SQVTM and CDR2 ANQGSEA. This CDR3 is built from 10 residues. This CDR3 reads CSVGAYEQFF. CDR3 in DNA: TGCAGCGTTGGGGCCTATGAGCAGTTCTTC.

This clonotype showed up just a few times. This chain joins TRBV11-2 and TRBJ1-2; no clear D. V lost 5 bases, J lost 2 bases, and 9 bases lay in between. The CDR3 runs 13 residues. Germline CDR1 SGHAT, CDR2 FQNNGV. The DNA for the CDR3 is TGTGCCAGCAGCCCATTATCAAACTATGGCTACACCTTC. Protein: CASSPLSNYGYTF.

The rearrangement uses TRBV28 and TRBJ2-7; no reliable D call. The CDR3 sequence is 12 residues long. Trimming removed 6 bases at V and 3 bases at J, with 9 bases between. Germline CDR1 is MDHEN and CDR2 is SYDVKM. The CDR3 here is CASRVNNYEQYF. In DNA, the CDR3 is TGTGCCAGCAGGGTCAACAACTACGAGCAGTACTTC.

The chain links TRBV20-1 to TRBJ2-5; TRBD1 matches at 10 bases. This CDR3 has 15 amino acids. In germline, CDR1 is DFQATT, CDR2 SNEGSKA (reference sequence). Losses at the gene ends were 3 bases for V and 5 bases for J; bases not matched to a gene: 9. CDR3 bases: TGCAGTGCTAGTTTGAGACAGGGGGCGGGGGAGACCCAGTACTTC. Translated: CSASLRQGAGETQYF.

This clonotype was recorded a few times. The CDR3 protein is CASSQTWEGGGGYTF. The DNA for the CDR3 is TGCGCCAGCAGCCAAACTTGGGAGGGAGGCGGGGGCTACACCTTC. V gene TRBV4-1 combines with J gene TRBJ1-2; no clear D gene. Trimming stripped 2 bases from V and 8 bases from J, with 18 bases between. CDR1 MGHRA and CDR2 YSYEKL come from the germline V gene. The CDR3 sequence is 15 residues long.

The gene calls are TRBV20-1 and TRBJ2-2, with D unresolved. Germline-derived CDR1 and CDR2 are DFQATT and SNEGSKA (reference sequence). Trimming took off 3 bases at V and 6 bases at J, with 14 bases between the two ends. There are 14 residues in the CDR3. CDR3 residues: CSARKGADAGELFF. The CDR3 nucleotides are TGCAGTGCTAGGAAAGGCGCAGACGCCGGGGAGCTGTTTTTT.

V gene TRBV12-3 or TRBV12-4 combines with J gene TRBJ2-1; D is ambiguous. V was trimmed by 3 bases and J by 2 bases, leaving 11 bases between them. This CDR3 has 15 residues. The CDR3 sequence: CASSLGAFAYNEQFF. In DNA form, the CDR3 reads TGTGCCAGCAGTTTGGGTGCCTTCGCCTACAATGAGCAGTTCTTC.

This clonotype was detected ten times or more. One end of the junction fails to match germline, which may point to a read error. V gene TRBV5-1 combines with J gene TRBJ2-3; 12 bases fit TRBD2. Germline loops: CDR1 SGHRS, CDR2 YFSETQ. CDR3 length: 15 amino acids. The CDR3 nucleotides are TGTGCCAGCAGCTTATCTAGCGGGGGGGCAGATACGCAGTATTTT. Translation gives CASSLSSGGADTQYF.

The V call is TRBV21-1, the J call TRBJ2-1; the D call in the table, TRBD1, was not verified against the DNA. The J call may be mistaken, given a closer DNA end match to TRBJ2-7. TRBV21-1 is marked as a pseudogene. The CDR3 has 16 amino acids. The CDR3 nucleotides read TGTGCCATCTCGCGGAGGGGGAGGACAGGGGGTGGTGAGCAGTACTTC. Translating it yields CAISRRGRTGGGEQYF.